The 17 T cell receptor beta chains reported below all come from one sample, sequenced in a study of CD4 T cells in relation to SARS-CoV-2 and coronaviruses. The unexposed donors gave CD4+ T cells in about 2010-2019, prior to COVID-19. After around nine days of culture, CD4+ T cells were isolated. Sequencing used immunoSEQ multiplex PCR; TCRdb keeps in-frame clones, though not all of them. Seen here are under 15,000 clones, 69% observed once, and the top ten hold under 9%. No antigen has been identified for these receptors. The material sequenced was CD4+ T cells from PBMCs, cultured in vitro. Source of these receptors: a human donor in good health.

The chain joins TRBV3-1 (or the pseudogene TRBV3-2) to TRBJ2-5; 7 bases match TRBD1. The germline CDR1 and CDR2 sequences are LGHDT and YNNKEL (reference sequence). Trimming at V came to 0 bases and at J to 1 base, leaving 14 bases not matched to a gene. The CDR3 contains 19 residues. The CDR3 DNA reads TGTGCCAGCAGCCAAGATCTTAGGGAGACAGGGCTGAGCCAAGAGACCCAGTACTTC. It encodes CASSQDLRETGLSQETQYF.

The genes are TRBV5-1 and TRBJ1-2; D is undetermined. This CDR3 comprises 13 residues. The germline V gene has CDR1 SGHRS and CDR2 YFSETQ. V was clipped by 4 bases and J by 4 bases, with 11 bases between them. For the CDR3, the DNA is TGCGCCAGCAGCCCATCGGCGGGCTATGGCTACACCTTC. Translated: CASSPSAGYGYTF.

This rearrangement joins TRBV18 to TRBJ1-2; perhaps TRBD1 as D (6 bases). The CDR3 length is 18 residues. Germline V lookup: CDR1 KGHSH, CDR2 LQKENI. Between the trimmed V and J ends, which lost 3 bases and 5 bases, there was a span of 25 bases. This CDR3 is CASSPDPYRVVVGYGYTF. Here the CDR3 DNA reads TGTGCCAGCTCACCGGACCCATACAGGGTCGTGGTCGGATATGGCTACACCTTC.

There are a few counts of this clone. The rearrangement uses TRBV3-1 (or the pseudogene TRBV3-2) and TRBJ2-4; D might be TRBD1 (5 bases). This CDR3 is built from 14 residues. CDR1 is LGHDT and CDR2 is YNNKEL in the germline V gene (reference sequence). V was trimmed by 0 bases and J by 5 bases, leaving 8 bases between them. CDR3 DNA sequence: TGTGCCAGCAGCCAAGACAGGGTCCAAAACATTCAGTACTTC. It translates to CASSQDRVQNIQYF.

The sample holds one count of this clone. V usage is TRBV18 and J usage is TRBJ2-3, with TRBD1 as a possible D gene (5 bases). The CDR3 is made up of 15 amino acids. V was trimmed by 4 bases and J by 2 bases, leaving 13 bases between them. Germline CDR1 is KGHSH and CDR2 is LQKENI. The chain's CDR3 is CASSRGGGYTDTQYF. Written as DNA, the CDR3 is TGTGCCAGCTCACGGGGCGGCGGCTACACAGATACGCAGTATTTT. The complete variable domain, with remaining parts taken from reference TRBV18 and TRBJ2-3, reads NAGVMQNPRHLVRRRGQEARLRCSPMKGHSHVYWYRQLPEEGLKFMVYLQKENIIDESGMPKERFSAEFPKEGPSILRIQQVVRGDSAAYFCASSRGGGYTDTQYFGPGTRLTVL.

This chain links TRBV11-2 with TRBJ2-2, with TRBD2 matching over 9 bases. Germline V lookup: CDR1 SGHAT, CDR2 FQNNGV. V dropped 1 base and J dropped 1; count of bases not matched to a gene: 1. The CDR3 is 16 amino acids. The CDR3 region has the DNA TGTGCCAGCAGCTTAGTTAGCGGGAGGAACACCGGGGAGCTGTTTTTT. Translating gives CASSLVSGRNTGELFF.

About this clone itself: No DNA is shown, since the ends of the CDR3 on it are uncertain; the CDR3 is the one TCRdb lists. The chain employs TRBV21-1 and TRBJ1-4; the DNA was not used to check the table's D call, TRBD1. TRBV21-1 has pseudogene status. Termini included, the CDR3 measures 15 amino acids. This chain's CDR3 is CASSKWARVMKNCFF.

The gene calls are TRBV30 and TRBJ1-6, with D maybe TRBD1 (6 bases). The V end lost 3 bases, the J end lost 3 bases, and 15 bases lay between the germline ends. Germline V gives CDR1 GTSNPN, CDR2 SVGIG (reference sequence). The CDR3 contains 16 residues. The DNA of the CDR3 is TGTGCCTGGAGGAACAGGGACCGCTACTATAATTCACCCCTCCACTTT. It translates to CAWRNRDRYYNSPLHF.

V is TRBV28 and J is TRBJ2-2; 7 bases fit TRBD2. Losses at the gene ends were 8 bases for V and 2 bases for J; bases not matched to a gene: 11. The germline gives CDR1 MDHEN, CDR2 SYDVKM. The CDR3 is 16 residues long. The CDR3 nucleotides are TGTGCCAGCGGATCGGGCGGGAGCGATAACACCGGGGAGCTGTTTTTT. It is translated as CASGSGGSDNTGELFF.

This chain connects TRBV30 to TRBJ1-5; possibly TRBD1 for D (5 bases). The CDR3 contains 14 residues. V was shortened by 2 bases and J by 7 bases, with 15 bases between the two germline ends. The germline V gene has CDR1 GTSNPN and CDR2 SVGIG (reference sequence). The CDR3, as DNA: TGTGCCTGGAGTTCGGGGGTCCCGAACCAGCCCCAGCATTTT. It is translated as CAWSSGVPNQPQHF.

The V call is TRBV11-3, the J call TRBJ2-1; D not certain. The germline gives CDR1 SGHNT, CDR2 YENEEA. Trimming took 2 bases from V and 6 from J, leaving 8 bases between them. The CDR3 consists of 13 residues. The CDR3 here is CASSLNTLNEQFF. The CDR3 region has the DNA TGTGCCAGCAGCTTAAATACCCTCAATGAGCAGTTCTTC.

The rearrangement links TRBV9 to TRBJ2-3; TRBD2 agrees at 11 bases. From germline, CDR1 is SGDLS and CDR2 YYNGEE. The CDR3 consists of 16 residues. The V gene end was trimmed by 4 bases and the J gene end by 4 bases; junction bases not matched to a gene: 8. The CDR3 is CASSPPPGLAADTQYF. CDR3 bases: TGTGCCAGCAGCCCACCCCCGGGACTAGCGGCAGATACGCAGTATTTT.

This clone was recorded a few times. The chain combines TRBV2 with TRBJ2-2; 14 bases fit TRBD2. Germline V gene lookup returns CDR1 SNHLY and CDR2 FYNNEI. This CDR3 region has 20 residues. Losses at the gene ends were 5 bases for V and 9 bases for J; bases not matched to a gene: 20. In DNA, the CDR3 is TGTGCCAGCAGTCAGACAAGTTATCGACTAGCGGGAGGGACGCACCGGGAGCTGTTTTTT. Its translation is CASSQTSYRLAGGTHRELFF.

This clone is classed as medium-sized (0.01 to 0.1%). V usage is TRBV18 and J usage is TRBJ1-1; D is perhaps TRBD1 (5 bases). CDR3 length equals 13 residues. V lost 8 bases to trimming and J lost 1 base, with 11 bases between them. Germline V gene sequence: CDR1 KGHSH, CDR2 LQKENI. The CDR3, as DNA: TGTGCCAGCATGGGGGTAGGGAACACTGAAGCTTTCTTT. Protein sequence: CASMGVGNTEAFF.

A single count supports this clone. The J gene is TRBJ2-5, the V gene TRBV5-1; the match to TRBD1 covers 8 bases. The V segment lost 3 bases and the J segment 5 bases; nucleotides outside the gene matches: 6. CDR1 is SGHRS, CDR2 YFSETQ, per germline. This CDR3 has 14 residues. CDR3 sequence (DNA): TGCGCCAGCAGCTCTGGACAGGGCTTGGAGACCCAGTACTTC. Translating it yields CASSSGQGLETQYF.

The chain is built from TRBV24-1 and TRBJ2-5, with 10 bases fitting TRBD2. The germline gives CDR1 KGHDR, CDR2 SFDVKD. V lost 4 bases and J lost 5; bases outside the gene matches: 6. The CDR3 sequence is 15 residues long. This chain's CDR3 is CATSDHSGRTETQYF. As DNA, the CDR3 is TGTGCCACCAGTGACCATAGCGGGAGGACGGAGACCCAGTACTTC.

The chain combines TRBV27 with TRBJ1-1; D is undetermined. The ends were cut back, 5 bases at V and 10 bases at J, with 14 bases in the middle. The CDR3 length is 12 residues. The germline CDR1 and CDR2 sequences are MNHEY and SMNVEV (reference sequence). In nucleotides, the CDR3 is TGTGCCAGCAGTCGACCGGGCGACGGAGCTTTCTTT. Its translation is CASSRPGDGAFF.